This TCR beta chain was found in a study of blood T cell repertoires in COVID-19. Study summary: Material from acute and convalescent COVID-19 was sourced from the United States, Italy and Spain. PBMCs, B-cell-depleted T cells, or T cells provided the cDNA or gDNA that made up the material.

Germline-derived CDR1 and CDR2 are LNHDA and SQIVND (reference sequence). This CDR3 has 18 amino acids. The germline V and J ends were trimmed by 1 base and 0 bases, with 19 bases remaining between them. As originally analysed: Reference gene primer amplification yielded estimated nucleated cell counts. Data came from immunoSEQ multiplex PCR; TCRdb stores just in-frame clones and leaves some out. The V and J calls and clone size are taken from that table; D and trimming were inferred from the DNA. The sample holds roughly 110,000 clones, around 89% seen once. The genes are TRBV19 and TRBJ2-7; D remains ambiguous. Sequenced sample: peripheral blood. The clonotype originates from a man in his forties or fifties with active or convalescent COVID-19. CDR3 in amino acids: CASSIGVVSTTSSYEQYF. The DNA of the CDR3 is TGTGCCAGTAGTATAGGGGTGGTCTCAACTACGAGCTCCTACGAGCAGTACTTC.